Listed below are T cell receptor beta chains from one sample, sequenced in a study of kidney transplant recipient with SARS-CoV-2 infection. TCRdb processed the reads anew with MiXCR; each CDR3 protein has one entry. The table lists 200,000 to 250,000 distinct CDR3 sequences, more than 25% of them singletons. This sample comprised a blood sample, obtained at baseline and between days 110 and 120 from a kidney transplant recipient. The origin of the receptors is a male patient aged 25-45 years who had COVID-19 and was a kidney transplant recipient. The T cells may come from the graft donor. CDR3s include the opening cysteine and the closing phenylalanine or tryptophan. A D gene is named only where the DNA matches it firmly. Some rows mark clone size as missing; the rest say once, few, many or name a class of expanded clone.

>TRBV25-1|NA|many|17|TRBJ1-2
TGTGCCAGCAGTTTTAGCCTAGAACTGGGAAAGACCTATGGCTACACCTTC
CASSFSLELGKTYGYTF
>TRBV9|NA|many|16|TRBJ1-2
TGTGCCAGCCGCATAATGTACTCAAGAAAGACCTATGGCTACACCTTC
CASRIMYSRKTYGYTF
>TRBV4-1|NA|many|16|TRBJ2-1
TGCGCCAGCAGCCAAGATCGGGCGGGAACCTACAATGAGCAGTTCTTC
CASSQDRAGTYNEQFF
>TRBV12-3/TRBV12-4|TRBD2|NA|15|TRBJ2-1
TGTGCCAGCAACCCGAGCGCGGGGGGGGTAAATGAGCAGTTCTTC
CASNPSAGGVNEQFF
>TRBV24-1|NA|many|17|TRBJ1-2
TGTGCCACCAGTGGGGCTAATAGTACCAGAAAGACCTATGGCTACACCTTC
CATSGANSTRKTYGYTF
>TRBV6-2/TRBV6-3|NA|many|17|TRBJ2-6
TGTGCCACTACATTTGATCGGGGCCGCGTCGGGGCCAACGTCCTGACTTTC
CATTFDRGRVGANVLTF
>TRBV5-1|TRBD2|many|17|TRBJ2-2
TGCGCCAGCAGCGACCTAGCGGGAGGGGCGGGCACCGGGGAGCTGTTTTTT
CASSDLAGGAGTGELFF
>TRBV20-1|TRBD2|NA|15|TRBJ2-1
TGCAGTGCCTCTCCCCTAGCGGGAGCCTGCAATGAGCAGTTCTTC
CSASPLAGACNEQFF
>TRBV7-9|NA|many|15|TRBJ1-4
TGTGCCAGCAGCTTAGCACGGGGACTTAATGAAAAACTGTTTTTT
CASSLARGLNEKLFF
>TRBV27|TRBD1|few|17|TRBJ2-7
TGTGCCAGCAGCTATATAACGACAGGGGGTTCCTCCTACGAGCAGTACTTC
CASSYITTGGSSYEQYF
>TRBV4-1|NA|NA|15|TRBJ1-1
TGCGCCAGCAGCGTCACGGGGGTATTGAACACTGAAGCTTTCTTT
CASSVTGVLNTEAFF
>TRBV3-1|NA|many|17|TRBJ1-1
TGTGCCAGCAGCTGGAACAGTCCCATTTCAATTCGCACTGAAGCTTTCTTT
CASSWNSPISIRTEAFF
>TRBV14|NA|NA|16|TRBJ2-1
TGTGCCAGCACCCCACTTAGGAGCGCAGCCTGCAATGAGCAGTTCTTC
CASTPLRSAACNEQFF
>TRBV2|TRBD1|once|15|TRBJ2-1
TGTGCCAGCACGGGGGACAGGAGGCGTTACAATGAGCAGTTCTTC
CASTGDRRRYNEQFF
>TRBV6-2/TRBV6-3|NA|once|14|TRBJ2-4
TGTGCCACCCGGACTGGCGGCGGGCCGGGCATTCAGTACTTC
CATRTGGGPGIQYF
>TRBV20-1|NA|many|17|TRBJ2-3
TGCAGTGCTAGAGATCGGTTTGGGCAAAGGGCATGGGATACGCAGTATTTT
CSARDRFGQRAWDTQYF
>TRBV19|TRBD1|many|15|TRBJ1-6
TGTGCCAGTAGTCCCGGGACAGGGGAGAATTCACCCCTCCACTTT
CASSPGTGENSPLHF
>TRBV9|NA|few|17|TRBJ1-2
TGTGCCAGCAGCGTAGTCACCACCGTGCCAGTGGCGGTCAGCTACACCTTC
CASSVVTTVPVAVSYTF
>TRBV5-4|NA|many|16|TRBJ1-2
TGTGCCAGCGTGAGTAACGTACCAGGAAAGACCTATGGCTACACCTTC
CASVSNVPGKTYGYTF
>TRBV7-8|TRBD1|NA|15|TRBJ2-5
TGTGCCAGCCGAGGACAGGGGAAAGCGCAAGAGACCCAGTACTTC
CASRGQGKAQETQYF
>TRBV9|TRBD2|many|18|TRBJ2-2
TGTGCCAGCAGCGTAGCGGTTAGCGGGAGCGGGGACACCGGGGAGCTGTTTTTT
CASSVAVSGSGDTGELFF
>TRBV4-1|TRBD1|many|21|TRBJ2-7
TGCGCCAGCAGCCAAGGTCTCCTGGACAGGGGGCGCCGAAATGGGGCCTACGAGCAGTACTTC
CASSQGLLDRGRRNGAYEQYF
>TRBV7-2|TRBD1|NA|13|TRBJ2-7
TGTGCCAACAGCTCCGGACAGGGCTACGAGCAGTACTTC
CANSSGQGYEQYF
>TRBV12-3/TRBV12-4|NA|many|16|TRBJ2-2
TGTGCCAGCAGTTTCCGTCGGATTGCGAACACCGGGGAGCTGTTTTTT
CASSFRRIANTGELFF
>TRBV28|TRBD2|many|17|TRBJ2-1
TGTGCCAGCAGCCGGACTAGCGGGCCTAAGTCTAGGAATGAGCAGTTCTTC
CASSRTSGPKSRNEQFF
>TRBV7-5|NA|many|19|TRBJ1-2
NA
CISVPEHTREVGKTYGYTF
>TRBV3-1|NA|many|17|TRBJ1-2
TGTGCCAGCAGCGAAGACGTCACCCTTCGAAAGACCTATGGCTACACCTTC
CASSEDVTLRKTYGYTF
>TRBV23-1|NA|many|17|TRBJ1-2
TGCGCCAGCAGTGGATCTACGCTACGCAGAAAGACCTATGGCTACACCTTC
CASSGSTLRRKTYGYTF
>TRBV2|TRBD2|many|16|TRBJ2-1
TGTGCCAGCAACCCCAATCGGCTAGCGGGGTCGGGCGAGCAGTTCTTC
CASNPNRLAGSGEQFF
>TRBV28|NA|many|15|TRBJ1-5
TGTGCCAGCAGTCGGGACGGAAGATTCAATCAGCCCCAGCATTTT
CASSRDGRFNQPQHF
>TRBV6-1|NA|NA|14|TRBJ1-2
TGTGCCAGCAGTGAAGCGGCCGGGCCGAGAGGCTACACCTTC
CASSEAAGPRGYTF
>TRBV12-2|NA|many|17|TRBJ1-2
TGTGCAAGTCGCAGCCGTATGACTCCACGAAAGACCTATGGCTACACCTTC
CASRSRMTPRKTYGYTF
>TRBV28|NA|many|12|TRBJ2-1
TGTGCCAGCAGTCCCTCGGACAATGAGCAGTTCTTC
CASSPSDNEQFF
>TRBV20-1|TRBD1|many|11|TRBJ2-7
TGCAGTGCTTGGACAGGGGTCGAGCAGTACTTC
CSAWTGVEQYF
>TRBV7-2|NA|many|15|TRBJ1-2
TGTGCCAGCAGCATCCAATCTAGCGGGGATGGTGGCTACACCTTC
CASSIQSSGDGGYTF
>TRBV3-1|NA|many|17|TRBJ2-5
TGTGCCAGCAGCCTTCAAGGTCCCATTTCTTTCTCTGAGACCCAGTACTTC
CASSLQGPISFSETQYF
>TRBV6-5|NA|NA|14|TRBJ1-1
TGTGCCAGCAGTGTACACGGCAGGGAGAAAGAGGCTTTCTTT
CASSVHGREKEAFF
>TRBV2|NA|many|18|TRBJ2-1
TGTGCCAGCAGTGTAACTACCAAAAACCCCAGCTCCTACAATGAGCAGTTCTTC
CASSVTTKNPSSYNEQFF
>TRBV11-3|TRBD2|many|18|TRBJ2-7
TGTGCCAGCAGCCCTTATCGTATGACTAGCGGGAGGTACTACGAGCAGTACTTC
CASSPYRMTSGRYYEQYF
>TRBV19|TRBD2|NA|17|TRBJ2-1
TGTGCCAGTAGTATAGATGGGGGGACTAGCCCCTACAATGAGCAGTTCTTC
CASSIDGGTSPYNEQFF
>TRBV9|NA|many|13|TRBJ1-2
TGTGCCAGCAGCGTAGCCTATCGGAATGGCTACACCTTC
CASSVAYRNGYTF
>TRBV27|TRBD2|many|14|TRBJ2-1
TGTGCCAGCAGACCCTTAGCGGGGAGGGAGGAGCAGTTCTTC
CASRPLAGREEQFF
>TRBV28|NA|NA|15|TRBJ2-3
TGTGCCAGCAGTTTCACAAGGGTTGGCACAGATACGCAGTATTTT
CASSFTRVGTDTQYF
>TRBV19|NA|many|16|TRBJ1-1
TGTGCCAGTAGTATCACCCCAGGAACTTCTTGGACTGAAGCTTTCTTT
CASSITPGTSWTEAFF
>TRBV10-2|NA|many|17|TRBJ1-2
TGCGCCAGCAGTCCTCGCAGCACTTCTAGAAAGACCTATGGCTACACCTTC
CASSPRSTSRKTYGYTF
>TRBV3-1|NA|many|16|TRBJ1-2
TGTGCCAGCAGCCAAGGAGCATGGGGACGCAACTATGGCTACACCTTC
CASSQGAWGRNYGYTF